These 15 T cell receptor beta chains originate from one sample sequenced in a study of T cell repertoires in cytomegalovirus infection. TCRdb re-analysed the reads in MiXCR, keeping a single row per CDR3 protein. The sample gives some 250,000 distinct CDR3 sequences, approximately 10% of which show up once; approximately 16% is in the top ten. The sequenced sample consisted of PBMCs. The source is a human donor in good health (CMV status not recorded). Some clones in this sample may be carry-over from other donors' samples.

This clonotype showed up many times. The chain is built from TRBV9 and TRBJ1-5; 7 positions match TRBD1. V shed 4 bases, J shed 1 base, and the junction held 5 bases outside the gene matches. Germline V CDR1 and CDR2: SGDLS, YYNGEE. This CDR3 has 15 amino acids. The CDR3 here is CASSPQGKSNQPQHF. The CDR3 DNA sequence: TGTGCCAGCAGCCCACAGGGGAAGAGCAATCAGCCCCAGCATTTT.

This clonotype was counted at least ten times. The rearrangement links TRBV11-2 to TRBJ1-4; 7 positions agree with TRBD1. The CDR3 extends over 20 amino acids. V gave up 3 bases and J gave up 0 bases; unmatched junction bases: 16. Germline CDR1 reads SGHAT; CDR2 reads FQNNGV. The CDR3 region is CASSFELWYRGLTTNEKLFF. In DNA, the CDR3 is TGTGCCAGCAGCTTTGAGTTATGGTACAGGGGACTAACAACTAATGAAAAACTGTTTTTT.

This clonotype was seen at least ten times. This chain links TRBV7-8 with TRBJ2-1, with 14 bases lining up with TRBD2. V shed 5 bases and J 4 bases; nucleotides not matched to a gene: 1. The germline V gene encodes CDR1 SGHVS and CDR2 FQNEAQ. The length of the CDR3 is 15 residues. As DNA, the CDR3 is TGTGCCAGCAGCCGACTAGCGGGGGGGTACAATGAGCAGTTCTTC. Amino acids: CASSRLAGGYNEQFF.

In its sample, this clonotype was seen many times. This sequence joins TRBV7-8 and TRBJ1-1, with D maybe TRBD1 (6 bases). The CDR3 runs 18 residues. Germline values: CDR1 SGHVS, CDR2 FQNEAQ. The ends were cut back, 5 bases at V and 0 bases at J, with 22 bases in the middle. The CDR3 sequence: CASSPPTGSYVLNTEAFF. The CDR3 DNA reads as TGTGCCAGCAGCCCCCCGACAGGCTCCTACGTATTGAACACTGAAGCTTTCTTT.

A few counts support this clonotype. The chain links TRBV7-2 to TRBJ2-7; D remains unclear. This CDR3 has 15 amino acids. V was clipped by 5 bases and J by 4 bases, with 18 bases between them. Germline V CDR1 and CDR2: SGHTA, FQGNSA. DNA for the CDR3: TGTGCCAGCAGCACTCACACGTCACTTGAGTACGAGCAGTACTTC. Its translation is CASSTHTSLEYEQYF.

This clonotype showed up many times. The V and J genes are TRBV11-3 and TRBJ2-1; 11 nucleotides match TRBD2. The CDR3 sequence is 19 residues long. With 4 bases clipped from V and 0 bases from J, the junction kept 11 bases outside the gene matches. CDR1 is SGHNT, CDR2 YENEEA, per germline. The CDR3 region is CASSSGLTSGVSSYNEQFF. CDR3 sequence (DNA): TGTGCCAGCAGCTCCGGCCTGACTAGCGGGGTGAGCTCCTACAATGAGCAGTTCTTC. Full variable domain (remainder filled in from reference TRBV11-3 and TRBJ2-1): EAGVVQSPRYKIIEKKQPVAFWCNPISGHNTLYWYLQNLGQGPELLIRYENEEAVDDSQLPKDRFSAERLKGVDSTLKIQPAELGDSAVYLCASSSGLTSGVSSYNEQFFGPGTRLTVL.

The chain recombines TRBV27 with TRBJ2-2; 8 bases are shared with TRBD1. The CDR3 has 16 residues. Germline CDR1 reads MNHEY; CDR2 reads SMNVEV (reference sequence). J gave up 6 bases and V 5 bases, and 11 bases lay outside the gene matches. CDR3 sequence: CASSPQGQGRAGELFF. The CDR3 DNA follows: TGTGCCAGCAGTCCTCAAGGACAGGGTAGGGCCGGGGAGCTGTTTTTT.

The chain's CDR3 is CASSRTGLRTGELFF. The CDR3 DNA reads TGTGCCAGCAGCCGGACAGGGTTGAGGACCGGGGAGCTGTTTTTT. The chain recombines TRBV7-3 with TRBJ2-2, with TRBD1 matching 8 bases. The CDR3 sequence is 15 residues long. Germline CDR1 reads SGHTA; CDR2 reads FQGTGA. J was trimmed by 5 bases and V by 5 bases; bases with no gene match: 7. The full variable domain, rest sourced from reference TRBV7-3 and TRBJ2-2, is GAGVSQTPSNKVTEKGKYVELRCDPISGHTALYWYRQSLGQGPEFLIYFQGTGAADDSGLPNDRFFAVRPEGSVSTLKIQRTERGDSAVYLCASSRTGLRTGELFFGEGSRLTVL.

This clonotype was observed a few times. The chain is built from TRBV7-9 and TRBJ1-3, with D perhaps matching TRBD1 (5 bases). Germline-derived CDR1 and CDR2 are SEHNR and FQNEAQ (reference sequence). This CDR3 contains 16 residues. With 5 bases removed from V and 0 bases from J, the gap between germline ends came to 14 bases. In DNA, the CDR3 is TGTGCCAGCAGCCCCGGGACTGTCCTCTCTGGAAACACCATATATTTT. Translated, it gives CASSPGTVLSGNTIYF.

This clonotype was seen many times. The chain is built from TRBV11-2 and TRBJ1-6, with D unclear. The V and J ends lost 4 bases and 9 bases respectively, with 10 bases between them. Germline V CDR1 and CDR2: SGHAT, FQNNGV. The CDR3 spans 13 residues. CDR3 bases: TGTGCCAGCAGCTCCCTCATCGGTTCACCCCTCCACTTT. This sequence encodes CASSSLIGSPLHF.

This clonotype occurred many times. The gene calls are TRBV7-2 and TRBJ2-7; either TRBD1 or TRBD2 may fit D (5 bases each). Germline V gene lookup returns CDR1 SGHTA and CDR2 FQGNSA. V dropped 4 bases and J dropped 0 bases, with 16 bases sitting between them. The CDR3 sequence is 16 residues long. CDR3 nucleotides: TGTGCCAGCAGCTCAGGGACGGAAACGAACTCCTACGAGCAGTACTTC. Protein sequence: CASSSGTETNSYEQYF.

This clonotype was counted at least ten times. This chain links TRBV4-3 with TRBJ2-3; TRBD2 is a possible D gene (6 bases). The germline V gene encodes CDR1 LGHNA and CDR2 YSLEER. This CDR3 comprises 16 residues. Trimming pared 0 bases from V and 10 bases from J, leaving 20 bases between. The CDR3 nucleotides read TGCGCCAGCAGCCAAGATCGAAGGGACTCCTCTGTTCCGCAGTATTTT. Its translation: CASSQDRRDSSVPQYF.

This clonotype was counted at least ten times. This chain joins TRBV7-8 and TRBJ2-7, with D unresolved. The CDR3 extends over 15 amino acids. The ends were cut back, 0 bases at V and 7 bases at J, with 16 bases in the middle. Germline CDR1 reads SGHVS; CDR2 reads FQNEAQ. The CDR3 here is CASSLAQAVAREQYF. The CDR3 bases are TGTGCCAGCAGCTTAGCGCAGGCGGTGGCACGGGAGCAGTACTTC. Full variable domain (outside the CDR3, taken from reference TRBV7-8 and TRBJ2-7): GAGVSQSPRYKVAKRGQDVALRCDPISGHVSLFWYQQALGQGPEFLTYFQNEAQLDKSGLPSDRFFAERPEGSVSTLKIQRTQQEDSAVYLCASSLAQAVAREQYFGPGTRLTVT.

This clonotype was recorded at least ten times. Here the CDR3 reads CASSYGAAGVIEAFF. The CDR3 bases are TGTGCCAGCAGTTACGGTGCGGCGGGTGTCATTGAAGCTTTCTTT. The chain couples TRBV6-2 or TRBV6-3 to TRBJ1-1, with D hard to call. The CDR3 has 15 amino acids. V lost 2 bases to trimming and J lost 7 bases, with 17 bases between them. CDR1 MNHEY and CDR2 SVGEGT come from the germline V gene.

This clonotype was seen many times. V usage is TRBV7-2 and J usage is TRBJ1-4, with 8 bases aligning to TRBD1. The germline V gene encodes CDR1 SGHTA and CDR2 FQGNSA. Germline trimming cut 5 bases from V and 7 bases from J; bases unmatched to any gene: 9. The CDR3 totals 15 residues. CDR3 loop: CASSGARGRGEKLFF. The CDR3 DNA is TGTGCCAGCAGCGGTGCCAGGGGGCGCGGTGAAAAACTGTTTTTT.